This T cell receptor beta chain was retrieved from a study of metastatic and nonmetastatic thyroid tumors. On the study more broadly: It was across blood and tumor or nodule tissue from malignant and benign thyroid patients that repertoires were compared.

General study findings and limits: In blood and tumor, TCR beta diversity was reportedly significantly higher in malignant thyroid tumors than in benign nodules.

CDR3 length equals 17 residues. CDR1 and CDR2 from the germline V gene are SGHVS and FNYEAQ. Trimming removed 11 bases from V and 4 bases from J; junction bases left unmatched: 14. Methods used by the authors: The study built a papillary thyroid cancer distant-metastasis classifier from CDR3 differences across clinicopathological groups. TCRdb re-called the PCR reads through MiXCR. TCRdb's processing, not the authors', yielded these V and J calls. The table lists some 22,000 clones, around a fifth of them singletons. Patients had received no treatment of any kind before thyroid surgery. This clone showed up many times. Its antigen remains unidentified.

The sequence was obtained from a female donor with papillary thyroid cancer or a benign thyroid nodule (not recorded which). Some clones in this sample may be carry-over from other donors' samples. The chain employs TRBV7-6 and TRBJ2-2, with 12 bases identical to TRBD1. Sequencing was performed on tumor tissue. The CDR3 spells CASKGTGGRDGTGELFF. CDR3 DNA: TGTGCCTCGAAAGGGACAGGGGGCCGGGATGGCACCGGGGAGCTGTTTTTT.